The T cell receptor beta chain under discussion was sequenced for a study of OX40 agonist ivuxolimab in advanced cancers. Turning to the overall study: The costimulatory receptor OX40 (CD134) was targeted by ivuxolimab, a fully human IgG2 agonistic monoclonal antibody. Intravenous ivuxolimab was administered to patients every 2 weeks at six dose levels: 0.01, 0.1, 0.3, 1.5, 3 and 10 mg/kg. Among the approximately 50 dose-escalation patients, around 19 had hepatocellular carcinoma, approximately 15 melanoma, 9 renal cell carcinoma and 9 head and neck cancer. A male proportion of about 79% and a mean age of approximately 58 years, ranging from roughly 23 to 79, were recorded for the dose-escalation cohort. Patients were allowed to have had prior anti-PD-1, anti-PD-L1 or anti-CTLA-4 therapy, and 40% of the dose-escalation patients had previously received checkpoint inhibitors. Three dose-escalation patients achieved partial responses, one with hepatocellular carcinoma and two with cutaneous melanoma. The purpose of peripheral TCRbeta sequencing was to test whether ivuxolimab changed TCR sequence diversity and led to clonal T-cell expansion. The monotherapy dose-escalation portion (N ≈ 57 patients) of the phase I ivuxolimab trial is reported in the paper. Results and caveats for the whole study, not just this receptor: After ivuxolimab, CD8+ T cells had more expanded clones than CD4+ T cells on average. Clonal expansion of both CD4+ and CD8+ blood T cells was observed from baseline to week 6 at doses 0.1 to 3.0 mg/kg. Antigen specificity was not determined for the clonally expanded peripheral T cells. In partial responders in the 0.1-3.0 mg/kg groups, normalized peripheral clonal expansion was found to be among the lowest, especially among CD8+ T cells. Low levels of normalized T-cell clonal expansion were also seen in some patients who did not respond.

Trimming removed 4 bases from V and 1 base from J, leaving 10 bases between the germline ends. The CDR3 covers 13 residues, taking in both the cysteine and the phenylalanine. Only CDR3 DNA is held: 39 bases, read in frame from base 1. CDR1 and CDR2 (SQVTM, ANQGSEA) derive from the germline V gene. The trial excluded patients who had a history of autoimmune disease or who were on systemic immunosuppression. Peripheral blood for TCR sequencing was collected from all dose cohorts at baseline, on cycle 4 day 1, and on cycle 7 day 1. Samples were obtained from an open-label, multicenter, first-in-human phase I dose-escalation trial of ivuxolimab. The trial enrolled adults with locally advanced or metastatic head and neck squamous cell, hepatocellular, melanoma or renal cell carcinoma. Before TCR sequencing, CD4+ T cells and CD8+ T cells from peripheral blood were sorted into separate populations. For sequencing of the TCRbeta CDR3 region, genomic DNA was extracted from the sorted cells. The immunoSEQ Assay was used for sequencing of TCRbeta CDR3 regions. What TCRdb holds here is the immuneACCESS table cut down to in-frame rearrangements. Part of the clones is not present; checked against another copy, under half of the missing clones reflect an unresolved V gene, and the others are unexplained. Counted in this sample were around 82,000 clones; roughly nine tenths of them appeared once. The ten most abundant clones make up 10% to 15% of the sample.

This clone was observed a single time. No antigen is known for it. Base qualities are not at hand, and no much larger clone is one base apart. The sequence was collected from an adult with an advanced solid tumor such as melanoma, head and neck, liver or kidney cancer. The chain couples TRBV29-1 to TRBJ1-1; the D segment could be TRBD1, given 5 matching bases. Sequences were derived from CD4+ or CD8+ T cells sorted from blood, sampled in a trial of the OX40 agonist ivuxolimab. CDR3 reads: CSVGMGTNTEAFF. In nucleotides, the sequence is TGCAGCGTTGGGATGGGGACGAACACTGAAGCTTTCTTT.